The TCR beta chain described here comes from a study of blood T cell repertoires in COVID-19. The wider study: Material from acute and convalescent COVID-19 was sourced from the United States, Italy and Spain. PBMCs, B-cell-depleted T cells, or T cells provided the cDNA or gDNA that made up the material.

The CDR3 is made up of 16 amino acids. Trimming shortened V by 3 bases and J by 1 base, and 15 bases separated the two germline ends. From germline, CDR1 is SGHRS and CDR2 YFSETQ. Per the original methods: Nucleated cell number was recorded as an estimate derived from reference gene primer amplification. Profiling relied on immunoSEQ multiplex PCR, and the TCRdb table lists in-frame clones only, not all of them. V and J calls and clone size are as listed in that table; D and trimming were resolved from the DNA. The data show some 110,000 clones, roughly two thirds seen once. Sequencing input: peripheral blood. The chain has TRBV5-1 and TRBJ2-3; D possibly corresponds to TRBD2 (6 bases). The clonotype originates from a human donor with acute or convalescent COVID-19. The donor label of this sample is uncertain. The CDR3 protein is CASSSIGGGRTDTQYF. In DNA, the CDR3 is TGCGCCAGCAGCTCTATTGGTGGAGGGCGCACAGATACGCAGTATTTT.